Presented here are 27 T cell receptor beta chains from one specimen sequenced in a study of identical twins. TCRdb analysed the 5' RACE reads with MiXCR anew, one entry per CDR3 protein. The sample includes approximately 300,000 distinct CDR3 sequences, around 9.7% of them seen just once. These data also formed part of another study, on yellow fever vaccine responses in identical twins.

The specimen sequenced was CD8+ T cells sorted from blood. These receptors originate from a woman between 18 and 30 years old in good health.

This chain connects TRBV2 to TRBJ2-5; tentative D call: TRBD1 (5 bases). Germline V gene sequence: CDR1 SNHLY, CDR2 FYNNEI. There are 13 residues in the CDR3. V was pared by 11 bases and J by 3 bases, with 16 bases between. CDR3 residues: CAGRQSFEETQYF. CDR3 sequence (DNA): TGTGCCGGACGACAGTCCTTTGAAGAGACCCAGTACTTC.

J is TRBJ2-1 and V is TRBV6-2 or TRBV6-3, with 9 nucleotides matching TRBD2. V lost 5 bases to trimming and J lost 0 bases; unmatched junction nucleotides: 8. Germline V gives CDR1 MNHEY, CDR2 SVGEGT. The CDR3 covers 17 residues. CDR3 DNA: TGTGCCAGCAGTCCGTCTAGCGGGATGCCCTCCTACAATGAGCAGTTCTTC. Translating it yields CASSPSSGMPSYNEQFF.

In this sample, this clonotype turned up many times. The DNA for the CDR3 is TGCAGCGTTGAACTCGGGGGGGCTACATACAATGAGCAGTTCTTC. Translation gives CSVELGGATYNEQFF. This chain joins TRBV29-1 and TRBJ2-1; 8 positions agree with TRBD2. The CDR3 has 15 amino acids. The V and J ends lost 2 bases and 4 bases, in that order; junction bases with no gene match: 7. The germline V gene has CDR1 SQVTM and CDR2 ANQGSEA.

This clonotype was counted between two and nine times. The rearrangement joins TRBV27 to TRBJ2-7; possibly TRBD1 for D (5 bases). V lost 5 bases and J lost 0, with 11 bases in between. CDR3 length: 14 amino acids. Per the germline V gene, CDR1 is MNHEY and CDR2 is SMNVEV (reference sequence). CDR3 bases: TGTGCCAGCAGTCTCTCAGGGATCTCCTACGAGCAGTACTTC. As protein: CASSLSGISYEQYF.

A few counts support this clonotype. V gene TRBV20-1 combines with J gene TRBJ2-7, with D unresolved. V was pared by 3 bases and J by 2 bases, with 8 bases between. Germline CDR1 reads DFQATT; CDR2 reads SNEGSKA (reference sequence). The length of the CDR3 is 12 residues. The CDR3 sequence is CSASSSPYEQYF. CDR3 in DNA: TGCAGTGCTAGTAGCAGTCCCTACGAGCAGTACTTC.

This clonotype was counted many times. The rearrangement uses TRBV20-1 and TRBJ2-7; 7 nucleotides align to TRBD2. The CDR3 runs to 15 residues. The germline gives CDR1 DFQATT, CDR2 SNEGSKA (reference sequence). Trimming at V came to 2 bases and at J to 4 bases, leaving 11 bases not matched to a gene. The CDR3 reads CSARSPGREWYEQYF. The CDR3 DNA reads TGCAGTGCTAGATCCCCCGGGCGGGAGTGGTACGAGCAGTACTTC.

The chain is built from TRBV19 and TRBJ2-3; the D gene is possibly TRBD1 (6 bases). The CDR3 spans 14 residues. Germline loops: CDR1 LNHDA, CDR2 SQIVND (reference sequence). V was shortened by 4 bases and J by 3 bases, with 11 bases between the two germline ends. The CDR3 DNA reads as TGTGCCAGTAGTAGCAGGACAGATACAGATACGCAGTATTTT. This sequence encodes CASSSRTDTDTQYF.

Of note for this clonotype: The DNA is omitted, as the CDR3 cannot be located on it reliably, and the CDR3 follows TCRdb's listing. This chain connects TRBV7-5 to TRBJ2-7; the table calls TRBD1, which could not be checked here. TRBV7-5 is labeled a pseudogene. Both ends counted, the CDR3 spans 22 residues. CDR3 amino acids: CISVPEARGQGLSSRTRYEQYF.

This clonotype was counted many times. This rearrangement joins TRBV7-9 to TRBJ2-1; maybe TRBD1 (5 bases). The germline V and J ends were trimmed by 2 bases and 8 bases, with 10 bases remaining between them. The CDR3 length is 13 residues. Germline CDR1 SEHNR, CDR2 FQNEAQ (reference sequence). As DNA, the CDR3 is TGTGCCAGCAGCTTACCCCCCAGGGATGAGCAGTTCTTC. Residues: CASSLPPRDEQFF.

The chain couples TRBV6-2 or TRBV6-3 to TRBJ2-3, with D hard to call. Germline V gene sequence: CDR1 MNHEY, CDR2 SVGEGT. There are 12 residues in the CDR3. The ends were cut back, 2 bases at V and 2 bases at J, with 2 bases in the middle. The CDR3 is CASSYTTDTQYF. CDR3 sequence (DNA): TGTGCCAGCAGTTACACCACAGATACGCAGTATTTT.

This clonotype was seen many times. CDR3 DNA: TGTGCCATCAGTGAAGGAGCGGGACCCTACAATGAGCAGTTCTTC. The encoded protein is CAISEGAGPYNEQFF. V and J are TRBV10-3 and TRBJ2-1; 7 nucleotides agree with TRBD2. V shed 3 bases and J 2 bases; nucleotides not matched to a gene: 4. The V gene's germline CDR1 is ENHRY and CDR2 SYGVKD. CDR3 length equals 15 residues.

The chain links TRBV6-5 to TRBJ2-7, with TRBD1 as a possible D gene (5 bases). Germline values: CDR1 MNHEY, CDR2 SVGAGI. V lost 2 bases, J lost 7 bases, and 18 bases lay in between. This CDR3 contains 15 residues. CDR3 coding DNA: TGTGCCAGCAGTTACAGGCGCGCAGGGTCGGAAGAGCAGTACTTC. It specifies CASSYRRAGSEEQYF.

V is TRBV28 and J is TRBJ2-1; 8 nucleotides agree with TRBD2. Germline V gene sequence: CDR1 MDHEN, CDR2 SYDVKM. Trimming took 2 bases from V and 4 from J; bases not matched to a gene: 10. This CDR3 contains 17 residues. The CDR3 DNA reads as TGTGCCAGCAGTTTACGAAGCGGGAGTGACCTTTACAATGAGCAGTTCTTC. Translation gives CASSLRSGSDLYNEQFF.

This clonotype was recorded many times. The J gene is TRBJ2-1, the V gene TRBV29-1, with TRBD2 matching over 11 bases. The CDR3 contains 14 residues. J lost 10 bases, V lost 7 bases, and 12 bases had no gene match. Germline CDR1 is SQVTM and CDR2 is ANQGSEA. CDR3 in DNA: TGCAGCGCCGAATGGACTAGCGGGTTACGGGAGCAGTTCTTC. Translating gives CSAEWTSGLREQFF.

The sample holds a few counts of this clonotype. The chain has TRBV11-1 and TRBJ2-5; D might be TRBD1 or TRBD2, each matching 5 bases. The CDR3 contains 18 residues. Germline V gene data show CDR1 as SGHAT and CDR2 as FQDESV (reference sequence). The V and J ends lost 1 base and 5 bases respectively, with 23 bases between them. Written as DNA, the CDR3 is TGTGCCAGCAGCTTAGATGGGACCGAGCTACAAGGACGGGAGACCCAGTACTTC. Its translation is CASSLDGTELQGRETQYF.

This clonotype was detected ten times or more. The gene calls are TRBV20-1 and TRBJ2-7; D ambiguous. The germline CDR1 and CDR2 sequences are DFQATT and SNEGSKA (reference sequence). V was shortened by 3 bases and J by 4 bases, with 13 bases between the two germline ends. The CDR3 has 13 amino acids. The CDR3 here is CSARRPNSYEQYF. CDR3 coding DNA: TGCAGTGCTAGGCGCCCCAACTCGTACGAGCAGTACTTC.

This clonotype was seen many times. The chain links TRBV29-1 to TRBJ2-1; D unresolved. Germline CDR1 SQVTM, CDR2 ANQGSEA. This CDR3 contains 12 residues. With 4 bases removed from V and 9 bases from J, the gap between germline ends came to 13 bases. The CDR3 coding sequence is TGCAGCGTTGGGCCCCCCGCCCCTGAGCAGTTCTTC. This gives the protein CSVGPPAPEQFF.

This chain uses TRBV6-1 with TRBJ2-3; 8 positions match TRBD2. V dropped 6 bases and J dropped 4; count of bases not matched to a gene: 9. The germline V gene has CDR1 MNHNS and CDR2 SASEGT. The CDR3 is 15 amino acids. CDR3 residues: CASRGPGGSSDTQYF. The CDR3 nucleotides read TGTGCCAGCAGAGGCCCGGGAGGGTCATCAGATACGCAGTATTTT.

In its sample, this clonotype was seen a few times. This chain connects TRBV7-9 to TRBJ2-3; possible D gene TRBD2, 6 bases. Germline V CDR1 and CDR2: SEHNR, FQNEAQ (reference sequence). CDR3 size: 14 residues. V shed 1 base and J shed 6 bases, with 11 bases lying between them. The DNA for the CDR3 is TGTGCCAGCAGCTTAGGACATCGGGGGGATACGCAGTATTTT. The encoded protein is CASSLGHRGDTQYF.

The rearrangement links TRBV27 to TRBJ2-7, with 10 bases identical to TRBD1. The V gene end was trimmed by 4 bases and the J gene end by 2 bases; junction bases not matched to a gene: 5. CDR1 is MNHEY and CDR2 is SMNVEV in the germline V gene (reference sequence). This CDR3 contains 15 residues. The CDR3, as DNA: TGTGCCAGCAGTTCGACAGGGGGCATTCCCTACGAGCAGTACTTC. This codes for CASSSTGGIPYEQYF.

This chain connects TRBV7-9 to TRBJ2-7, with 7 bases lining up with TRBD1. In germline, CDR1 is SEHNR, CDR2 FQNEAQ (reference sequence). This CDR3 is built from 14 residues. Germline trimming cut 7 bases from V and 3 bases from J; bases unmatched to any gene: 9. The CDR3: CASTRDTGDYEQYF. The DNA for the CDR3 is TGTGCCAGCACCCGGGACACAGGGGACTACGAGCAGTACTTC.

DNA for the CDR3: TGTGCCAGCAGGGGACCAGCGGGACCGGCCTACGAGCAGTACTTC. Protein sequence: CASRGPAGPAYEQYF. The chain couples TRBV7-2 to TRBJ2-7; 7 nucleotides align to TRBD2. V gave up 6 bases and J gave up 2 bases; unmatched junction bases: 10. This CDR3 comprises 15 residues. The V gene's germline CDR1 is SGHTA and CDR2 FQGNSA. The complete variable domain, with remaining parts taken from reference TRBV7-2 and TRBJ2-7, reads GAGVSQSPSNKVTEKGKDVELRCDPISGHTALYWYRQSLGQGLEFLIYFQGNSAPDKSGLPSDRFSAERTGGSVSTLTIQRTQQEDSAVYLCASRGPAGPAYEQYFGPGTRLTVT.

The chain links TRBV11-1 to TRBJ2-6, with D tentatively TRBD2 (6 bases). Germline V gives CDR1 SGHAT, CDR2 FQDESV (reference sequence). The V and J ends lost 1 base and 0 bases respectively, with 13 bases between them. This CDR3 comprises 18 residues. CDR3 in amino acids: CASSLVWGDPSGANVLTF. The CDR3 bases are TGTGCCAGCAGCTTAGTTTGGGGGGACCCCTCTGGGGCCAACGTCCTGACTTTC. Based on the CDR3 plus reference TRBV11-1 and TRBJ2-6, the full variable domain is EAEVAQSPRYKITEKSQAVAFWCDPISGHATLYWYRQILGQGPELLVQFQDESVVDDSQLPKDRFSAERLKGVDSTLKIQPAELGDSAMYLCASSLVWGDPSGANVLTFGAGSRLTVL.

In this sample, this clonotype turned up a few times. V usage is TRBV5-1 and J usage is TRBJ2-3; the D gene is possibly TRBD2 (5 bases). V lost 0 bases, J lost 2 bases, and 10 bases lay in between. Germline CDR1 SGHRS, CDR2 YFSETQ. The CDR3 is 15 amino acids. CDR3 DNA: TGCGCCAGCAGCTTGGATGACTATACCACAGATACGCAGTATTTT. The encoded protein is CASSLDDYTTDTQYF.

This clonotype has at least ten counts. The V call is TRBV2, the J call TRBJ2-1, with D possibly matching TRBD1 (5 bases). This CDR3 has 15 amino acids. Germline-derived CDR1 and CDR2 are SNHLY and FYNNEI. V was trimmed by 4 bases and J by 9 bases, leaving 19 bases between them. The DNA of the CDR3 is TGTGCCAGCAGTGCAGACAGATTTCGGATTCGTGAGCAGTTCTTC. Translated: CASSADRFRIREQFF.

This chain joins TRBV5-6 and TRBJ2-4; 7 nucleotides line up with TRBD1. Germline lookup yields CDR1 SGHDT and CDR2 YYEEEE. V was clipped by 3 bases and J by 4 bases; unmatched bases: 10. CDR3 size: 16 residues. In DNA form, the CDR3 reads TGTGCCAGCAGCTCCGGACAGGACTCCATTAAAAACATTCAGTACTTC. Its translation: CASSSGQDSIKNIQYF.

This clonotype was picked up many times. The gene calls are TRBV29-1 and TRBJ1-1; D gene unclear. This CDR3 region has 11 residues. V was trimmed by 5 bases and J by 4 bases, leaving 8 bases between them. Germline V gene data show CDR1 as SQVTM and CDR2 as ANQGSEA. The CDR3 DNA sequence: TGCAGCGTTCGCGACCCCACTGAAGCTTTCTTT. Its protein is CSVRDPTEAFF.